The 20 T cell receptor beta chains reported below all come from one sample, sequenced in a study of blood T cell repertoires in COVID-19 (dated by TCRdb to 2019 to 2021). Library preparation employed the immunoSEQ multiplex PCR assay. The immuneACCESS repertoire file appears here via TCRdb, limited to in-frame rearrangements. These files lack a portion of the clones; in checked studies, under half of the deficit traces to unresolved V genes, and the cause of the others is not known. This sample holds approximately 240,000 clones; 80% to 90% were observed only once. The biggest ten clones account for approximately 3.4% of the sample. Sequenced material: PBMCs or T cells enriched from blood (not recorded which). Source of these receptors: a woman aged 18-29 years in a cohort exposed to, infected with or recovered from COVID-19 (not recorded which).

V gene TRBV5-1 combines with J gene TRBJ1-2; TRBD1 matches at 7 bases. Per the germline V gene, CDR1 is SGHRS and CDR2 is YFSETQ. This CDR3 spans 15 amino acids. The junction had 9 bases not matched to a gene; V was cut back by 3 bases and J by 4 bases. The CDR3 protein is CASSSNPDRLYGYTF. In DNA, the CDR3 is TGCGCCAGCAGCTCAAACCCGGACAGGCTCTATGGCTACACCTTC.

The chain couples TRBV9 to TRBJ1-3, with unresolved D. Deletions cut 0 bases from V and 1 base from J, with 5 bases between. The germline gives CDR1 SGDLS, CDR2 YYNGEE. This CDR3 comprises 14 residues. The DNA of the CDR3 is TGTGCCAGCAGCGTAGATCTTTCTGGAAACACCATATATTTT. Its translation is CASSVDLSGNTIYF.

This chain connects TRBV18 to TRBJ1-5; tentatively, D is TRBD1 (6 bases). The CDR3 has 16 amino acids. V lost 4 bases and J lost 1, with 14 bases in between. Germline V lookup: CDR1 KGHSH, CDR2 LQKENI. The CDR3 bases are TGTGCCAGCTCACTCACAGGGCCCCCGAGCAATCAGCCCCAGCATTTT. Its translation is CASSLTGPPSNQPQHF.

The chain links TRBV6-1 to TRBJ2-5; 11 bases map to TRBD2. Germline V gene lookup returns CDR1 MNHNS and CDR2 SASEGT. Losses at the gene ends were 2 bases for V and 5 bases for J; bases not matched to a gene: 16. CDR3 length: 19 residues. The CDR3 loop is CASSEQAWDLAGGLETQYF. The CDR3 DNA follows: TGTGCCAGCAGTGAACAAGCCTGGGATCTAGCGGGGGGTTTGGAGACCCAGTACTTC.

The rearrangement joins TRBV5-6 to TRBJ2-4; D ambiguous. V was shortened by 1 base and J by 8 bases, with 10 bases between the two germline ends. CDR1 SGHDT and CDR2 YYEEEE come from the germline V gene. The CDR3 sequence is 13 residues long. CDR3 in amino acids: CASSLTLTDIQYF. DNA of the CDR3: TGTGCCAGCAGCTTGACCCTTACGGACATTCAGTACTTC.

The CDR3 sequence is CASSPSSGRRDTQYF. In nucleotides, the CDR3 is TGTGCCAGCTCACCCTCTAGCGGGAGGCGCGATACGCAGTATTTT. The J gene is TRBJ2-3, the V gene TRBV18; 11 bases line up with TRBD2. CDR1 is KGHSH, CDR2 LQKENI, per germline. The trim removed 3 bases at V and 6 bases at J, leaving 5 bases unmatched. This CDR3 spans 15 amino acids.

This rearrangement joins TRBV29-1 to TRBJ1-4; TRBD1 is a possible D gene (6 bases). There are 13 residues in the CDR3. V was clipped by 5 bases and J by 2 bases, with 9 bases between them. The V gene's germline CDR1 is SQVTM and CDR2 ANQGSEA. CDR3: CSVSGHTNEKLFF. CDR3 nucleotide sequence: TGCAGCGTTTCGGGACATACTAATGAAAAACTGTTTTTT.

This rearrangement joins TRBV4-1 to TRBJ1-5; the match to TRBD1 covers 7 bases. The CDR3 is made up of 13 amino acids. V trimming: 3 bases; J trimming: 7 bases; junction bases outside the gene matches: 3. Per germline, CDR1 MGHRA and CDR2 YSYEKL. CDR3 sequence reads: CASSHQGDQPQHF. DNA of the CDR3: TGCGCCAGCAGCCACCAGGGGGACCAGCCCCAGCATTTT.

The chain combines TRBV19 with TRBJ1-5, with 8 nucleotides matching TRBD1. J lost 1 base, V lost 7 bases, and 9 bases had no gene match. Germline-derived CDR1 and CDR2 are LNHDA and SQIVND (reference sequence). The CDR3 is 16 residues long. Here the CDR3 reads CASTGTGSPSNQPQHF. CDR3 bases: TGTGCCAGTACCGGGACAGGATCACCAAGCAATCAGCCCCAGCATTTT.

The chain couples TRBV5-8 to TRBJ1-6, with 8 bases lining up with TRBD1. CDR1 SGHTS and CDR2 YDEGEE come from the germline V gene. The CDR3 covers 17 residues. Unmatched junction bases numbered 19, after V lost 9 bases and J lost 8 bases. The DNA for the CDR3 is TGTGCCACCGCCGGAGGACAGGGCCTCCTCCTTTATTCACCCCTCCACTTT. This gives the protein CATAGGQGLLLYSPLHF.

The chain links TRBV19 to TRBJ2-7, with 8 bases matching TRBD2. Germline loops: CDR1 LNHDA, CDR2 SQIVND (reference sequence). The length of the CDR3 is 14 residues. V dropped 1 base and J dropped 3; count of bases not matched to a gene: 2. The CDR3 DNA follows: TGTGCCAGTAGTATAGCCGCGGGGGGCTACGAGCAGTACTTC. Residues: CASSIAAGGYEQYF.

This clone was picked up a small number of times. J is TRBJ2-7 and V is TRBV19; 10 nucleotides agree with TRBD2. V shed 6 bases, J shed 2 bases, and the junction held 4 bases outside the gene matches. This CDR3 contains 14 residues. Germline-derived CDR1 and CDR2 are LNHDA and SQIVND (reference sequence). The CDR3 sequence: CASSTSGNPYEQYF. The CDR3, as DNA: TGTGCCAGTAGCACTAGCGGGAATCCCTACGAGCAGTACTTC.

V gene TRBV28 combines with J gene TRBJ1-5; 10 positions agree with TRBD1. Germline CDR1 reads MDHEN; CDR2 reads SYDVKM. The CDR3 consists of 19 residues. The V gene end was trimmed by 2 bases and the J gene end by 0 bases; junction bases not matched to a gene: 10. The CDR3 bases are TGTGCCAGCAGTTTAAGGATCGGACAGGGGGGTACTAGCAATCAGCCCCAGCATTTT. It codes for CASSLRIGQGGTSNQPQHF.

V usage is TRBV9 and J usage is TRBJ2-1; TRBD2 matches 7 bases. The CDR3 loop spans 18 amino acids. Germline lookup yields CDR1 SGDLS and CDR2 YYNGEE. The V segment lost 4 bases and the J segment 5 bases; nucleotides outside the gene matches: 18. The CDR3 spells CASSPTRRGGGMNNEQFF. CDR3 in DNA: TGTGCCAGCAGCCCCACTCGGAGGGGCGGGGGAATGAACAATGAGCAGTTCTTC.

This clone has more than one count but fewer than ten. The chain has TRBV19 and TRBJ2-7; the D gene is possibly TRBD2 (7 bases). Germline lookup yields CDR1 LNHDA and CDR2 SQIVND (reference sequence). The V gene lost 1 base and the J gene lost 3 bases, with 13 bases spanning the gap. CDR3 length equals 15 residues. This CDR3 reads CASSIGGGPFYEQYF. The CDR3, as DNA: TGTGCCAGTAGTATAGGCGGGGGCCCTTTCTACGAGCAGTACTTC.

The genes are TRBV28 and TRBJ1-5, with TRBD1 matching over 7 bases. Trimming cost V 5 bases and J 4 bases; bases outside gene matches: 5. Germline loops: CDR1 MDHEN, CDR2 SYDVKM. The CDR3 is made up of 14 amino acids. The CDR3 region has the DNA TGTGCCAGCAGTCGAAACAGGGGAAATCAGCCCCAGCATTTT. It specifies CASSRNRGNQPQHF. The full variable domain, rest sourced from reference TRBV28 and TRBJ1-5, is DVKVTQSSRYLVKRTGEKVFLECVQDMDHENMFWYRQDPGLGLRLIYFSYDVKMKEKGDIPEGYSVSREKKERFSLILESASTNQTSMYLCASSRNRGNQPQHFGDGTRLSIL.

This clone is a singleton in its sample. Other nucleotide sequences from this sample produce the same CDR3. V and J are TRBV7-9 and TRBJ1-1; D not resolved. Germline V gene lookup returns CDR1 SEHNR and CDR2 FQNEAQ (reference sequence). The CDR3 contains 13 residues. Trimming took off 6 bases at V and 1 base at J, with 9 bases between the two ends. Here the CDR3 reads CASSLEGNTEAFF. In DNA form, the CDR3 reads TGTGCCAGCAGTCTGGAGGGGAACACTGAAGCTTTCTTT.

This chain joins TRBV15 and TRBJ2-3; 9 bases fit TRBD2. The germline V gene has CDR1 LNHNV and CDR2 YYDKDF (reference sequence). This CDR3 comprises 17 residues. Unmatched junction bases numbered 8, after V lost 0 bases and J lost 4 bases. The CDR3 spells CATSRDRIAGAADTQYF. The CDR3 DNA is TGTGCCACCAGCAGAGATAGAATAGCGGGAGCCGCAGATACGCAGTATTTT.

The chain links TRBV27 to TRBJ1-5, with D possibly being TRBD1 (5 bases). The CDR3 totals 12 residues. Deletions cut 6 bases from V and 9 bases from J, with 12 bases between. Germline CDR1 is MNHEY and CDR2 is SMNVEV (reference sequence). CDR3 coding DNA: TGTGCCAGCAGCCCCCCCGGGGGGCCCCAGCATTTT. Protein sequence: CASSPPGGPQHF.

A note on this clone: Other DNA sequences in the same sample also yield this CDR3. This sequence joins TRBV18 and TRBJ1-2; 9 bases are a match to TRBD1. Unmatched junction bases numbered 5, after V lost 3 bases and J lost 3 bases. The length of the CDR3 is 15 residues. CDR1 and CDR2 (germline): KGHSH, LQKENI. The CDR3 DNA follows: TGTGCCAGCTCACCTCGGACAGGGGACGACTATGGCTACACCTTC. It translates to CASSPRTGDDYGYTF.